These T cell receptor beta chains were read from a single sample in a study of blood T cell repertoires in COVID-19. Assay: immunoSEQ multiplex PCR; the TCRdb copy retains only in-frame clones and omits some. In the table there are about 240,000 clones, 84% of which are singletons. Sequenced sample: peripheral blood. These receptors were taken from a middle-aged man with acute or convalescent COVID-19. Each CDR3 is given with its conserved first and last residue. The D gene is left open where the match is weak. Some rows have no size entry. The others give once, few or many, or a class for an expanded clone.

CASSTGSLAVQETQYF,TGTGCCAGCAGCACCGGTAGTCTAGCAGTCCAAGAGACCCAGTACTTC,NA,TRBV9,TRBJ2-5,NA,16
CASSVTAGTSGGNEQFF,TGTGCCAGCAGCGTAACCGCCGGGACTAGCGGGGGTAATGAGCAGTTCTTC,NA,TRBV9,TRBJ2-1,TRBD2,17
CASSLRTGNTEAFF,TGTGCCAGCAGTCTACGGACTGGGAACACTGAAGCTTTCTTT,once,TRBV6-6,TRBJ1-1,NA,14
CASSRQANYGYTF,TGTGCCAGCAGCCGACAGGCGAACTATGGCTACACCTTC,once,TRBV5-8,TRBJ1-2,NA,13
CATSDPSWREPYTGELFF,TGTGCCACCAGTGATCCCAGCTGGCGGGAGCCATACACCGGGGAGCTGTTTTTT,NA,TRBV24-1,TRBJ2-2,TRBD2,18
CASSWEDSYEQYF,TGCGCCAGCAGCTGGGAGGACTCCTACGAGCAGTACTTC,NA,TRBV5-1,TRBJ2-7,NA,13
CASSLAGAAGAGELFF,TGTGCCAGCAGCTTAGCGGGGGCGGCGGGAGCCGGGGAGCTGTTTTTT,NA,TRBV7-8,TRBJ2-2,NA,16
CASRFDRTRAGDEQFF,TGTGCCAGCAGGTTCGACAGGACTAGAGCCGGCGATGAGCAGTTCTTC,NA,TRBV7-2,TRBJ2-1,NA,16
CASSKPGGMDTQYF,TGTGCCAGCAGCAAACCGGGAGGGATGGATACGCAGTATTTT,NA,TRBV21-1,TRBJ2-3,NA,14
CASSLGTGANYGYTF,TGTGCCAGCAGCTTAGGTACGGGTGCTAACTATGGCTACACCTTC,NA,TRBV7-8,TRBJ1-2,NA,15
CASSDQRDGGGANGYTF,TGTGCCAGCAGTGACCAGAGAGATGGAGGGGGCGCAAATGGCTACACCTTC,NA,TRBV6-4,TRBJ1-2,TRBD1,17
CASSLGAGRDYEQYF,TGCGCCAGCAGCTTGGGAGCAGGGAGGGACTACGAGCAGTACTTC,NA,TRBV5-1,TRBJ2-7,TRBD2,15
CASSLDRGSTSNEQFF,TGTGCCAGCAGCTTGGATCGGGGAAGTACAAGCAATGAGCAGTTCTTC,NA,TRBV5-5,TRBJ2-1,NA,16
CASSLGFYSSYNEQFF,TGTGCCAGCAGCTTAGGGTTCTATAGCTCCTACAATGAGCAGTTCTTC,NA,TRBV7-9,TRBJ2-1,NA,16
CASSLGSSNEQFF,TGTGCCAGCAGCTTAGGGAGTTCCAATGAGCAGTTCTTC,NA,TRBV11-3,TRBJ2-1,NA,13
CASSAGTAYEQYF,TGTGCCAGCAGCGCAGGGACAGCCTACGAGCAGTACTTC,NA,TRBV11-3,TRBJ2-7,TRBD1,13
CASSQDFRGHPDEQYF,TGTGCCAGCAGCCAAGATTTCAGGGGGCACCCGGACGAGCAGTACTTC,few,TRBV3-1/TRBV3-2,TRBJ2-7,TRBD1,16
CASTLEASPREQYF,TGTGCCAGCACCCTCGAGGCCTCCCCGCGCGAGCAGTACTTC,once,TRBV11-2,TRBJ2-7,NA,14
CASSGQGRTEAFF,TGTGCCAGTAGCGGACAGGGGAGGACTGAAGCTTTCTTT,NA,TRBV19,TRBJ1-1,TRBD1,13
CASSFRGKYTEAFF,TGTGCCAGCAGTTTCAGGGGGAAGTACACTGAAGCTTTCTTT,few,TRBV6-5,TRBJ1-1,TRBD1,14
CASSVGWTGGTEAFF,TGTGCCAGCAGCGTAGGGTGGACAGGGGGCACTGAAGCTTTCTTT,few,TRBV9,TRBJ1-1,TRBD1,15
CASSLSLSGLYNEQFF,TGTGCCAGCAGCTTATCGCTTAGCGGGCTGTACAATGAGCAGTTCTTC,NA,TRBV5-4,TRBJ2-1,TRBD2,16
CASSPRDSPLHF,TGTGCCAGCAGCCCACGGGATTCACCCCTCCACTTT,NA,TRBV7-9,TRBJ1-6,NA,12
CASSQVRESSYNEQFF,TGTGCCAGCAGCCAAGTCCGGGAGAGCTCCTACAATGAGCAGTTCTTC,NA,TRBV4-2,TRBJ2-1,NA,16
CASSEAGGDYGYTF,TGTGCCAGCAGTGAAGCGGGCGGGGACTATGGCTACACCTTC,NA,TRBV6-1,TRBJ1-2,NA,14
CSVENPIPRNYGYTF,TGCAGCGTTGAAAACCCGATCCCCCGGAACTATGGCTACACCTTC,NA,TRBV29-1,TRBJ1-2,NA,15
CATSDAQGTNTGGQFF,TGTGCCACCAGTGATGCTCAGGGAACTAACACAGGGGGGCAGTTCTTC,NA,TRBV24-1,TRBJ2-1,TRBD1,16
CASSLLAGPAYEQYF,TGTGCCAGCAGCTTACTAGCGGGACCCGCCTACGAGCAGTACTTC,once,TRBV7-2,TRBJ2-7,TRBD2,15
CASSSQGGKDEQYF,TGTGCCAGTAGTAGTCAGGGGGGAAAGGACGAGCAGTACTTC,NA,TRBV19,TRBJ2-7,NA,14